One sample yielded the 24 T cell receptor beta chains listed below, sequenced in a study of blood T cell repertoires in COVID-19. The assay was immunoSEQ multiplex PCR, and TCRdb's table has in-frame clones only and misses some. The sample shows about 270,000 clones, roughly 90% of them seen only once. Sequencing was performed on peripheral blood. These receptors came from a woman in her twenties or thirties with COVID-19, enrolled during active disease.

The chain combines TRBV4-2 with TRBJ1-2; D possibly corresponds to TRBD1 (6 bases). Germline-derived CDR1 and CDR2 are LGHNA and YNFKEQ. The CDR3 sequence is 13 residues long. Trimming removed 4 bases at V and 4 bases at J, with 10 bases between. The CDR3 nucleotides are TGTGCCAGCAGCCCGGACAGTTTCTATGGCTACACCTTC. This encodes CASSPDSFYGYTF.

The chain combines TRBV13 with TRBJ2-6, with 10 bases that match TRBD1. CDR3 length: 18 amino acids. V lost 5 bases to trimming and J lost 3 bases; unmatched junction nucleotides: 10. CDR1 is PRHDT, CDR2 FYEKMQ, per germline (reference sequence). CDR3 residues: CASSLTGGIGGGANVLTF. In DNA form, the CDR3 reads TGTGCCAGCAGCCTGACAGGGGGCATCGGTGGTGGGGCCAACGTCCTGACTTTC.

This chain links TRBV6-6 with TRBJ1-6; D ambiguous. V lost 6 bases and J lost 10, with 13 bases in between. The length of the CDR3 is 13 residues. From germline, CDR1 is MNHNY and CDR2 SVGAGI (reference sequence). CDR3: CASSPRRSSPLHF. As DNA, the CDR3 is TGTGCCAGCAGCCCTCGAAGAAGCTCACCCCTCCACTTT.

This chain uses TRBV5-8 with TRBJ2-5; the D is unclear. V was pared by 1 base and J by 1 base, with 11 bases between. CDR1 and CDR2 from the germline V gene are SGHTS and YDEGEE. The CDR3 runs to 15 residues. CDR3 amino acids: CASSLSRQIQETQYF. The CDR3 region has the DNA TGTGCCAGCAGCTTGTCGAGACAAATCCAAGAGACCCAGTACTTC. Full variable domain (missing parts from reference TRBV5-8 and TRBJ2-5): EAGVTQSPTHLIKTRGQQATLRCSPISGHTSVYWYQQALGLGLQFLLWYDEGEERNRGNFPPRFSGRQFPNYSSELNVNALELEDSALYLCASSLSRQIQETQYFGPGTRLLVL.

On this clone: The junction departs from the called germline gene at one end, perhaps through a read error. The chain recombines TRBV29-1 with TRBJ2-3, with unresolved D. The CDR3 has 14 amino acids. Germline V CDR1 and CDR2: SQVTM, ANQGSEA. The CDR3 loop reads CSVEGWSVTDTQYF. CDR3 coding DNA: TGCAGCGTGGAAGGGTGGTCAGTCACAGATACGCAGTATTTT.

The chain has TRBV29-1 and TRBJ2-2, with 9 bases matching TRBD1. The length of the CDR3 is 18 residues. Germline lookup yields CDR1 SQVTM and CDR2 ANQGSEA. The V segment lost 0 bases and the J segment 1 base; nucleotides outside the gene matches: 9. In DNA form, the CDR3 reads TGCAGCGTTGAAGATTACAGGACAGGGGCCCTGAACACCGGGGAGCTGTTTTTT. Protein sequence: CSVEDYRTGALNTGELFF.

This sequence joins TRBV4-1 and TRBJ1-2, with 9 bases matching TRBD1. The ends lost 1 base at V and 2 bases at J; junction bases unmatched: 5. This CDR3 is 16 amino acids long. CDR1 is MGHRA, CDR2 YSYEKL, per germline. In DNA, the CDR3 is TGCGCCAGCAGCCAAGCTGGGACAGGGTCCAACTATGGCTACACCTTC. Its protein is CASSQAGTGSNYGYTF.

The gene calls are TRBV27 and TRBJ2-7, with D perhaps TRBD1 (5 bases). The CDR3 runs 13 residues. The V gene lost 3 bases and the J gene lost 7 bases, with 13 bases spanning the gap. Germline assignment: CDR1 MNHEY and CDR2 SMNVEV (reference sequence). The CDR3: CASSFGSPGEQYF. CDR3 DNA sequence: TGTGCCAGCAGTTTTGGGTCACCAGGGGAGCAGTACTTC.

The V gene is TRBV7-6, the J gene TRBJ2-7; tentatively, D is TRBD2 (6 bases). The CDR3 is 15 residues long. Trimming took 1 base from V and 3 from J, leaving 13 bases between them. In germline, CDR1 is SGHVS, CDR2 FNYEAQ. CDR3 in DNA: TGTGCCAGCAGCTTAGGTGGGACTCCGAACTACGAGCAGTACTTC. It is translated as CASSLGGTPNYEQYF.

The chain uses TRBV5-1 and TRBJ1-2; 10 nucleotides line up with TRBD1. The CDR3 has 17 residues. V lost 7 bases to trimming and J lost 0 bases; unmatched junction nucleotides: 12. Looked up from germline, CDR1 is SGHRS and CDR2 is YFSETQ. The CDR3 protein is CASHLGSGQGANYGYTF. CDR3 sequence (DNA): TGCGCCAGCCATTTGGGGTCCGGACAGGGGGCTAACTATGGCTACACCTTC.

The rearrangement uses TRBV2 and TRBJ2-7, with 10 bases that match TRBD2. CDR3 length: 18 amino acids. The V gene end was trimmed by 7 bases and the J gene end by 3 bases; junction bases not matched to a gene: 18. CDR1 and CDR2 from the germline V gene are SNHLY and FYNNEI. The CDR3 reads CASNPSGGELQLGYEQYF. The CDR3 DNA sequence: TGTGCCAGCAACCCAAGCGGGGGGGAGCTCCAGTTGGGCTACGAGCAGTACTTC.

The rearrangement joins TRBV6-5 to TRBJ1-2, with D possibly TRBD1 on 5 matching bases. V lost 0 bases and J lost 8, with 10 bases in between. CDR3 length: 13 amino acids. Germline lookup yields CDR1 MNHEY and CDR2 SVGAGI. The CDR3 DNA is TGTGCCAGCAGTTACTCTTCGGGGGTCGGCTACACCTTC. It codes for CASSYSSGVGYTF.

The rearrangement joins TRBV6-5 to TRBJ1-1; tentative D call: TRBD1 (6 bases). Germline V lookup: CDR1 MNHEY, CDR2 SVGAGI. V lost 4 bases to trimming and J lost 7 bases, with 13 bases between them. The CDR3 covers 13 residues. The chain's CDR3 is CASSSSGDHEAFF. CDR3 bases: TGTGCCAGCAGTTCTTCAGGGGATCATGAAGCTTTCTTT.

V is TRBV6-5 and J is TRBJ2-7; a weak D match, TRBD1 (6 bases). Germline V gene sequence: CDR1 MNHEY, CDR2 SVGAGI. The V gene lost 4 bases and the J gene lost 2 bases, with 9 bases spanning the gap. The CDR3 contains 13 residues. The CDR3: CASSWDIAYEQYF. As DNA, the CDR3 is TGTGCCAGCAGTTGGGACATAGCCTACGAGCAGTACTTC.

Here the CDR3 reads CSVDEADTQYF. CDR3 sequence (DNA): TGCAGCGTTGATGAGGCAGATACGCAGTATTTT. The rearrangement uses TRBV29-1 and TRBJ2-3, with D uncertain. Germline V lookup: CDR1 SQVTM, CDR2 ANQGSEA. The CDR3 is 11 residues long. V lost 3 bases, J lost 4 bases, and 5 bases lay in between.

The chain uses TRBV10-3 and TRBJ2-3; unclear D gene. The CDR3 loop spans 14 amino acids. The germline V gene encodes CDR1 ENHRY and CDR2 SYGVKD. Trimming removed 8 bases from V and 0 bases from J, with 12 bases in between. The CDR3 coding sequence is TGTGCCATCCGCGGCGGCACTAGCACAGATACGCAGTATTTT. It translates to CAIRGGTSTDTQYF.

A remark on this clone: Other DNA sequences of this sample code for an identical CDR3. This chain joins TRBV11-2 and TRBJ1-1; 8 positions match TRBD1. CDR3 length: 15 residues. The V segment lost 5 bases and the J segment 1 base; nucleotides outside the gene matches: 6. Germline values: CDR1 SGHAT, CDR2 FQNNGV. The CDR3 loop reads CASSSPGQGNTEAFF. CDR3 in DNA: TGTGCCAGCAGCAGTCCAGGACAGGGGAACACTGAAGCTTTCTTT.

This chain uses TRBV6-5 with TRBJ1-2; possibly TRBD1 for D (6 bases). CDR3 length: 15 amino acids. With 10 bases removed from V and 2 bases from J, the gap between germline ends came to 20 bases. Looked up from germline, CDR1 is MNHEY and CDR2 is SVGAGI. CDR3 residues: CAISHIPTGNYGYTF. In DNA form, the CDR3 reads TGTGCCATCTCTCACATCCCGACAGGAAACTATGGCTACACCTTC.

The chain joins TRBV11-3 to TRBJ2-7; D is possibly TRBD1 (5 bases). V was cut by 5 bases and J by 7 bases, with 18 bases left in between. CDR1 and CDR2 from the germline V gene are SGHNT and YENEEA. The CDR3 sequence is 14 residues long. The CDR3 sequence is CASSRSRPRTEQYF. The CDR3 region has the DNA TGTGCCAGCAGCCGATCACGGCCCCGGACAGAGCAGTACTTC.

This rearrangement joins TRBV5-4 to TRBJ2-3, with D maybe TRBD1 (5 bases). The CDR3 sequence is 15 residues long. Germline loops: CDR1 SGHNT, CDR2 YYREEE (reference sequence). The V and J ends lost 1 base and 1 base respectively, with 10 bases between them. CDR3 sequence (DNA): TGTGCCAGCAGCTTGAAGGGGCTTGGCACAGATACGCAGTATTTT. As protein: CASSLKGLGTDTQYF. Variable domain in full (rest from reference TRBV5-4 and TRBJ2-3): ETGVTQSPTHLIKTRGQQVTLRCSSQSGHNTVSWYQQALGQGPQFIFQYYREEENGRGNFPPRFSGLQFPNYSSELNVNALELDDSALYLCASSLKGLGTDTQYFGPGTRLTVL.

The chain links TRBV29-1 to TRBJ2-7, with a tentative D call TRBD1 (5 bases). CDR1 and CDR2 from the germline V gene are SQVTM and ANQGSEA. There are 14 residues in the CDR3. Trimming left V 5 bases short and J 2 bases short, with 16 bases between. CDR3 DNA sequence: TGCAGCGTTCTTAGGACACTTGACACCTACGAGCAGTACTTC. It translates to CSVLRTLDTYEQYF.

This rearrangement joins TRBV5-1 to TRBJ1-2; 8 bases match TRBD1. CDR3 size: 12 residues. V shed 3 bases and J 7 bases; nucleotides not matched to a gene: 2. Germline V CDR1 and CDR2: SGHRS, YFSETQ. The CDR3 DNA reads as TGCGCCAGCAGCTCCGGGACAGGTGGCTACACCTTC. This encodes CASSSGTGGYTF.

The genes are TRBV5-4 and TRBJ2-7; D gene ambiguous. Trimming took off 5 bases at V and 5 bases at J, with 14 bases between the two ends. This CDR3 is 13 amino acids long. Germline V gene sequence: CDR1 SGHNT, CDR2 YYREEE (reference sequence). CDR3 coding DNA: TGTGCCAGCAGTTTTGGGCTTACTGACGAGCAGTACTTC. It encodes CASSFGLTDEQYF.

The V and J genes are TRBV27 and TRBJ2-7, with a tentative D call TRBD1 (6 bases). V was shortened by 0 bases and J by 2 bases, with 11 bases between the two germline ends. In germline, CDR1 is MNHEY, CDR2 SMNVEV (reference sequence). The CDR3 extends over 15 amino acids. The CDR3 region has the DNA TGTGCCAGCAGTTTATCGGAACAGGGACCCTACGAGCAGTACTTC. It encodes CASSLSEQGPYEQYF.